This T cell receptor beta chain comes out of a study of blood T cell repertoires in COVID-19. Study at large: The analysed material was cDNA or gDNA that came from T cells, B-cell-depleted T cells, or PBMCs.

This clone was recorded once. This CDR3 region has 13 residues. Trimming removed 6 bases at V and 4 bases at J, with 9 bases between. Method: immunoSEQ multiplex PCR; TCRdb's copy keeps in-frame clones and lacks some. The profile covers around 200,000 clones, with roughly nine tenths appearing a single time and 20% to 25% taken by the ten largest. Specimen: peripheral blood. The V and J genes are TRBV12-3 or TRBV12-4 and TRBJ1-4, with D perhaps matching TRBD1 (5 bases). The receptor was derived from a man in his sixties or seventies with active or convalescent COVID-19. The CDR3 region has the DNA TGTGCCAGCAGACTACAGGTTAATGAAAAACTGTTTTTT. Translation: CASRLQVNEKLFF.